The next 5 T cell receptor beta chains were all read from a single sample in a study of blood T cell repertoires in COVID-19. Sequenced by immunoSEQ multiplex PCR; TCRdb stores in-frame clones only, minus some. The sample lists roughly 200,000 clones; 87% were seen once. Input material: PBMCs or T cells enriched from blood (not recorded which). These TCRs come from a woman under 40 who had recovered from COVID-19.

The CDR3 sequence: CASSQVHGRPRYTF. The CDR3 coding sequence is TGTGCCAGCAGCCAAGTCCACGGCAGGCCGAGATACACCTTC. The chain carries TRBV3-1 (or the pseudogene TRBV3-2) and TRBJ1-2, with D unresolved. V was clipped by 1 base and J by 11 bases, with 17 bases between them. CDR3 size: 14 residues. The germline gives CDR1 LGHDT, CDR2 YNNKEL (reference sequence).

V and J are TRBV20-1 and TRBJ2-7; 8 bases line up with TRBD2. The CDR3 spans 14 residues. Losses at the gene ends were 3 bases for V and 4 bases for J; bases not matched to a gene: 8. The V gene's germline CDR1 is DFQATT and CDR2 SNEGSKA (reference sequence). The CDR3 nucleotides read TGCAGTGCTAGTTTCGAGCGGGAGCCGTACGAGCAGTACTTC. Residues: CSASFEREPYEQYF.

In regard to this clone: One end of the junction does not line up with germline, which may come from a read error. The chain uses TRBV7-9 and TRBJ1-5; 8 bases are a match to TRBD1. CDR1 SEHNR and CDR2 FQNEAQ come from the germline V gene (reference sequence). CDR3 size: 16 residues. The CDR3, as DNA: TGTGCCAGCAGCCTAGCCCAGGGGGCGAGCAATCAGCCCCAGCATTTT. Protein sequence: CASSLAQGASNQPQHF.

The V gene is TRBV27, the J gene TRBJ2-1; D call uncertain. The germline V gene encodes CDR1 MNHEY and CDR2 SMNVEV (reference sequence). V was pared by 1 base and J by 5 bases, with 12 bases between. The CDR3 is 15 amino acids. CDR3 amino acids: CASSLYPALNNEQFF. Here the CDR3 DNA reads TGTGCCAGCAGTTTATACCCAGCGTTAAACAATGAGCAGTTCTTC.

The rearrangement joins TRBV7-2 to TRBJ2-1, with D perhaps TRBD1 (5 bases). V was shortened by 5 bases and J by 5 bases, with 13 bases between the two germline ends. Looked up from germline, CDR1 is SGHTA and CDR2 is FQGNSA. The CDR3 runs to 14 residues. DNA of the CDR3: TGTGCCAGCAGCCCTCTGAGGACAAACAATGAGCAGTTCTTC. Translation: CASSPLRTNNEQFF.